This TCR beta chain was found in a study of T cell repertoires in cytomegalovirus infection. Study overall: TCR beta signatures that were public indicated CMV infection and matching HLA type.

Whole-study findings and limits: Predominance within the ex vivo response was attributable to HLA-C-restricted CMV-specific TCR beta clonotypes.

This clonotype was seen a few times. Its antigen remains unidentified. One entry per CDR3 protein, called by TCRdb with MiXCR from the reads. This repertoire shows approximately 500,000 distinct CDR3 sequences, about 15% found once; its top ten account for roughly a quarter. The material sequenced was CD8+ T cells from PBMCs. This TCR was recovered from a human donor in good health (CMV status not recorded). Some clones in this sample may be carry-over from other donors' samples.

CDR3 residues: CASSQADRGRADTQYF. The CDR3 bases are TGCGCCAGCAGCCAAGCGGACAGGGGGCGCGCAGATACGCAGTATTTT. The rearrangement links TRBV4-1 to TRBJ2-3; the match to TRBD1 covers 11 bases. Germline V gene lookup returns CDR1 MGHRA and CDR2 YSYEKL. V was pared by 1 base and J by 4 bases, with 4 bases of the junction left unmatched. This CDR3 comprises 16 residues.